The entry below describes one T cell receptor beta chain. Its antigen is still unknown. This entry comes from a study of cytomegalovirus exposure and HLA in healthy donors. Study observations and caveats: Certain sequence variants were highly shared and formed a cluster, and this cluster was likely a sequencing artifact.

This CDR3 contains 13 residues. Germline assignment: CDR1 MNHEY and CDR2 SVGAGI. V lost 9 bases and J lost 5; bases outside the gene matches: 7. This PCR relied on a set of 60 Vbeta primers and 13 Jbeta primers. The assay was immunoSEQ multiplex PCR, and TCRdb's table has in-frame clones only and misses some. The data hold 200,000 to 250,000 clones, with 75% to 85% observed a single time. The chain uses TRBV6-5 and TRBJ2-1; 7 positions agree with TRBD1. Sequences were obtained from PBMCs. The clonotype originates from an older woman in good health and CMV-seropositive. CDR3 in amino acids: CASRDSAHNEQFF. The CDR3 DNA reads TGTGCCAGTAGGGACAGTGCCCACAATGAGCAGTTCTTC.